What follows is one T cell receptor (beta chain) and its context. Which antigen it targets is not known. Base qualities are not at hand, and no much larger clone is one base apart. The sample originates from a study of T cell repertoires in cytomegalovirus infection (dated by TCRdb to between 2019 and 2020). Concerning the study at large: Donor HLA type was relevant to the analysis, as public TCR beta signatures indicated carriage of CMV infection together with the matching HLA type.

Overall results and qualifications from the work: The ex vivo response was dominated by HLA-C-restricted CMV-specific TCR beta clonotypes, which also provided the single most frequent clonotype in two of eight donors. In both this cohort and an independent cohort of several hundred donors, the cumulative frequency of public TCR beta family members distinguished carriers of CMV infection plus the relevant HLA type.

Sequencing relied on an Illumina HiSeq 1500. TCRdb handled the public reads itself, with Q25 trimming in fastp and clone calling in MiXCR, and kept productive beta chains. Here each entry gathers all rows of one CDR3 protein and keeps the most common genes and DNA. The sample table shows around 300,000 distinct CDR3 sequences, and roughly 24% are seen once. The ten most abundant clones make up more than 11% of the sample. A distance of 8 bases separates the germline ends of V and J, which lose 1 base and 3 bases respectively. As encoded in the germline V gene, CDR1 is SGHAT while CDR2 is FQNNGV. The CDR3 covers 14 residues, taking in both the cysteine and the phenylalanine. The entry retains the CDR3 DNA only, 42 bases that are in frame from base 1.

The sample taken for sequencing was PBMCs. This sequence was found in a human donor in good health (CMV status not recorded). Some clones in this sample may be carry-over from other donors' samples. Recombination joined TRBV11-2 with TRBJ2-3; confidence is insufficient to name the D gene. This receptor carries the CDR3 CASSLAVKTDTQYF. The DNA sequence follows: TGTGCCAGCAGCTTAGCGGTTAAAACAGATACGCAGTATTTT.